The present entry profiles one T cell receptor beta chain with its context. Its antigen is not yet known. No base qualities exist here, and no much larger clone lies one base off it. Using the deep immunoSEQ assay, TCR CDR3 regions were amplified from genomic DNA by multiplex PCR. Extracted genomic DNA from each cell subset was distributed evenly across all wells of several immunoSEQ 96-well plates, and each plate was treated as a replicate. For sorted subsets, 150 to 250 ng of genomic DNA, equivalent to around 30,000 T cell genomes, went into each replicate PCR. Purified libraries were measured with a Qubit 3.0 fluorometer, size-checked on a Bioanalyzer 2100, and measured again with the KAPA Library Quantification kit. Every immunoSEQ 96-well plate was sequenced on a separate single-read 150-cycle Illumina NextSeq 550 flow cell. The original pipeline was this. Because the immunoSEQ output included only junctional sequences and no quality scores, the filtering could not be the same as the filtering used for full-length reads. Sequences were annotated with PyIR, a Python wrapper for IgBLAST v1.9, using IMGT germline references to assign V/J genes and CDR3. Reads with weak V/J assignments (E-value above 1e-6), missing CDR3, stop codons, out-of-frame junctions, or ambiguous translated residues were removed. V3J clonotypes were defined by identical inferred V gene, J gene, and CDR3 amino acid sequence. Percentage overlap between repertoires was calculated by dividing the number of shared unique clonotypes by the size of the smaller repertoire. Repertoire richness was assessed with RTK rarefaction, the Chao1 estimator, and Recon v2.1 estimates of unobserved clonotypes. Generation probabilities were computed with OLGA for all TCRbeta clonotypes obtained by the gDNA method from a handful of donors. In its TCRdb copy, this immuneACCESS table keeps in-frame sequences only and misses some clones. Where compared with another copy, unresolved V genes explain less than half of these, and the others have no known cause. V, J and clone size are taken as reported in that table, and D and trimming were inferred from the DNA itself. The sample contains approximately 240,000 clones, about 69% of them found a single time. The ten largest account for over 8.5% of the sample.

The data stem from a study of shared clonotypes between healthy human individuals (TCRdb year 2020). About the study as a whole: The cohort comprised a couple of women and a few men aged 18 to 49 years. Per donor, three plates each were used for CD4 naive and CD4 memory, two for CD8 naive, and one for CD8 memory. Per donor, leukapheresis produced somewhere between about 0.9 and 9 billion PBMCs. To increase sequencing depth and limit assay-specific biases, different laboratories used diverse techniques to prepare libraries and sequence TCR repertoires. Blood TCR repertoires of about five healthy adults were deeply sequenced to estimate repertoire size and the extent of clonotype sharing between individuals.

The CDR3 measures 14 amino acids from cysteine to phenylalanine. The read is trimmed to its CDR3 DNA, 42 bases read in frame from base 1. V lost 1 base and J lost 9 bases, and the count of bases not matched to a germline gene is 9. In the germline V gene (reference sequence), CDR1 corresponds to MNHEY and CDR2 to SMNVEV. The paper as a whole reports these results and caveats: Larger estimated clonotype richness was generally found for naive subsets than for memory subsets. Incomplete sequencing was indicated by rarefaction of sorted-subset datasets, despite the large sequencing depth. Sampling was restricted to blood, and TCR repertoires in tissue are likely to differ from TCR repertoires in blood. Higher generation probabilities were observed for clonotypes shared by all four sorted-subset donors than for non-shared clonotypes. The genetic and exposure-history diversity represented was limited by the small number of donors. Sharing across a handful of donors was observed for around 4.8% of naive CD4, 3% to 3.5% of naive CD8, 2% to 2.5% of memory CD4, and over 0.3% of memory CD8 clonotypes. Based on pairwise subsampling, the degree of clonotype sharing among donors was expected to be affected by sequencing depth.

The donors were healthy, HIV-negative adults with no recently reported acute infections or vaccinations. All donors were Caucasian adults living in Nashville, Tennessee, USA. CD4+ T cells were enriched through magnetic negative selection, after which naive cells were positively selected on CD45RA and the remaining negative fraction served as the memory subset. Blood was obtained by leukapheresis, after which PBMCs were separated by Ficoll-Histopaque density gradient centrifugation and cryopreserved in liquid nitrogen vapor phase. Analytical flow cytometry was used to check the purity and quantity of each magnetically sorted T cell population. Genomic DNA was isolated from each sorted fraction and quantified by UV absorbance on a Nanodrop 2000c.

The chain couples TRBV27 to TRBJ2-7; 7 middle bases align to TRBD2. This TCR was recovered from a man in his thirties or forties in good health. The sample taken for sequencing was memory CD4+ T cells sorted from blood. The cell subset or site label, read with the paper, signifies: CD45RA-negative fraction. The nucleotides are TGTGCCAGCAGTTTATTGGGTAGAGGGGAGGGGCAGTACTTC. Translated, this gives CASSLLGRGEGQYF.